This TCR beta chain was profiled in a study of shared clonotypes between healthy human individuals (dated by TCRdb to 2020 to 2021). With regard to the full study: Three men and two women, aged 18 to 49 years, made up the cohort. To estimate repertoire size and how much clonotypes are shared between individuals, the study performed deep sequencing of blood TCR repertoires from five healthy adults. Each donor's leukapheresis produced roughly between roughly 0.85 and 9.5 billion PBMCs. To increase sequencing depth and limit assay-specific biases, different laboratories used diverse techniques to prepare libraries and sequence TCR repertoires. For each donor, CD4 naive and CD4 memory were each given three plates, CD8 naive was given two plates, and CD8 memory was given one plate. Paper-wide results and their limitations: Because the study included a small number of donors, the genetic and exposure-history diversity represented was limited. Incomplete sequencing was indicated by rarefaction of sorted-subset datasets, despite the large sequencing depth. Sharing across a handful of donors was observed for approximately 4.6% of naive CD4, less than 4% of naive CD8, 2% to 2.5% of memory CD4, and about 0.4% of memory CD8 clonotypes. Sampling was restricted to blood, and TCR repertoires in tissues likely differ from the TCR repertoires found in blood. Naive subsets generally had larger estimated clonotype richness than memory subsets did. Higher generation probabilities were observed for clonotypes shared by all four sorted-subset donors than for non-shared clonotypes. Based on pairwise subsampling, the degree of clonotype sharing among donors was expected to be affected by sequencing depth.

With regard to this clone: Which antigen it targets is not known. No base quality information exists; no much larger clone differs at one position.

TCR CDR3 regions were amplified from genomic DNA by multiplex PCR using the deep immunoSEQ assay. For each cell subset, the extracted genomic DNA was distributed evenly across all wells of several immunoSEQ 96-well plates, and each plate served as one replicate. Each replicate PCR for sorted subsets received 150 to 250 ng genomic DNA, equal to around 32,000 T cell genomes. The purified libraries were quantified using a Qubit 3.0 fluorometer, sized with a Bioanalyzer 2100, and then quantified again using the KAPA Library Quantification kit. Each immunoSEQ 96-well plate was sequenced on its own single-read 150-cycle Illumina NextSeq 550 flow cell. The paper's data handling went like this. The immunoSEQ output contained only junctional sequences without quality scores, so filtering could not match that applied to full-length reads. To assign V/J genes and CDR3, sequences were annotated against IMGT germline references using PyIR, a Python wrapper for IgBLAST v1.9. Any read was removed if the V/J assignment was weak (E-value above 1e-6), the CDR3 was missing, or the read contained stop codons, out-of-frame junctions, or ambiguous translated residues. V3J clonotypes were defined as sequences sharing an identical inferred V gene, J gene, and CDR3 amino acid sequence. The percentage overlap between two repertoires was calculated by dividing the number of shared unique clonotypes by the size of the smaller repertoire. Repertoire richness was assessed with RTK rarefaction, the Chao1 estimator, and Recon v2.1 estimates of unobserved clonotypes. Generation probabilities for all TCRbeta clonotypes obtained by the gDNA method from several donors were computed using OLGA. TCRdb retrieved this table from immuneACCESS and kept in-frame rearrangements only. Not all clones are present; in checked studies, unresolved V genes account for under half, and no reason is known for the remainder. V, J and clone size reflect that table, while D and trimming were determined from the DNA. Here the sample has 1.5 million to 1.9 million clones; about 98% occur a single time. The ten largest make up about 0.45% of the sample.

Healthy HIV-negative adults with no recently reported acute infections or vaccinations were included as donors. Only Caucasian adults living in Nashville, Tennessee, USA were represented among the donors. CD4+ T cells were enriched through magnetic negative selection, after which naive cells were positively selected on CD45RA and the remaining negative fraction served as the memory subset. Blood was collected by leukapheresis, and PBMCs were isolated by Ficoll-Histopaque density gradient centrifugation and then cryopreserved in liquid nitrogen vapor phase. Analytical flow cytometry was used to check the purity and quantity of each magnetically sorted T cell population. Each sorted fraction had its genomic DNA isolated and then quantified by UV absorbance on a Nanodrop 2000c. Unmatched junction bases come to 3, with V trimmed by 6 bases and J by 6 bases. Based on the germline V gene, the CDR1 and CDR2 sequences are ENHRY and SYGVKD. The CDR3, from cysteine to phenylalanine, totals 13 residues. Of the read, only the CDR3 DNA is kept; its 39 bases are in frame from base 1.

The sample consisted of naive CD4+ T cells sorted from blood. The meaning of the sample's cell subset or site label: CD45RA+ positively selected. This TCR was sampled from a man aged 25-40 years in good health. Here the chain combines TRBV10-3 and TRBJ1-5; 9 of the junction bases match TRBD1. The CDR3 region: CAIRDRGGQPQHF. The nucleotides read TGTGCCATCAGGGACAGGGGAGGTCAGCCCCAGCATTTT.